This T cell receptor (beta chain) was captured by sequencing in a study of T cell responses to AZD1222 COVID-19 vaccine. The overall study: Pooling covered second doses at about 4 or about 12 weeks. Study-level points and caveats: Unmutated variant regions are reportedly the target of nearly half of TCRs that are spike-specific. Possibly, clonal diversity was underestimated; donors were largely white British and included more females.

With V trimmed by 7 bases and J by 4 bases, 9 bases remained unmatched. Germline V CDR1 and CDR2: SQVTM, ANQGSEA. The CDR3 length is 13 residues. Profiled with immunoSEQ multiplex PCR; TCRdb holds only in-frame clones, not every one. The sample lists some 82,000 clones; 75% to 90% were seen once. As for this clone: Antigen unknown.

The clonotype was recovered from an adult in good health. Sequencing used peripheral blood, obtained on day 0 of AZD1222 vaccination. The chain uses TRBV29-1 and TRBJ1-1; the match to TRBD1 covers 7 bases. In DNA, the CDR3 is TGCAGCGCCCAAAAACACAGGGGCACTGAAGCTTTCTTT. This codes for CSAQKHRGTEAFF. The full variable domain, with the rest looked up from reference TRBV29-1 and TRBJ1-1, is SAVISQKPSRDICQRGTSLTIQCQVDSQVTMMFWYRQQPGQSLTLIATANQGSEATYESGFVIDKFPISRPNLTFSTLTVSNMSPEDSSIYLCSAQKHRGTEAFFGQGTRLTVV.